The 25 T cell receptor beta chains below come from one sample, sequenced in a study of human T cells and chemical hapten exposure. Described time point: patch test 1, 2 weeks after DPC sensitization. Stated treatment: therapeutic diphenylcyclopropenone sensitization with weekly scalp DPC. TCRdb re-called the RACE reads with MiXCR, one entry per CDR3 protein. The sample comprises some 120,000 distinct CDR3 sequences, around an eighth of which are singletons, and about 1.4% rests with the top ten. This specimen consisted of whole blood, obtained in connection with sensitization to the hapten diphenylcyclopropenone (DPC). The receptors come from a woman aged 45-65 years with alopecia areata. Some clones in this sample may be carry-over from other donors' samples.

J is TRBJ2-4 and V is TRBV29-1; D gene uncertain. The CDR3 extends over 10 amino acids. Trimming removed 7 bases from V and 10 bases from J, with 11 bases in between. CDR1 and CDR2 (germline): SQVTM, ANQGSEA. The CDR3 bases are TGCAGCGGAGGTGACCAAATTCAGTACTTC. Translating it yields CSGGDQIQYF.

This clonotype was recorded at least ten times. The chain recombines TRBV20-1 with TRBJ2-3; 7 bases are a match to TRBD1. Germline V lookup: CDR1 DFQATT, CDR2 SNEGSKA (reference sequence). The CDR3 spans 13 residues. V lost 5 bases to trimming and J lost 5 bases; unmatched junction nucleotides: 7. CDR3 region: CSALRGYGDTQYF. The CDR3 DNA reads as TGCAGTGCTCTCAGGGGGTACGGAGATACGCAGTATTTT.

The V gene is TRBV28, the J gene TRBJ2-1; tentatively, D is TRBD2 (5 bases). CDR3 length: 12 residues. Between the trimmed V and J ends, which lost 5 bases and 7 bases, there was a span of 9 bases. Germline V CDR1 and CDR2: MDHEN, SYDVKM. The CDR3 DNA follows: TGTGCCAGCAGTCAAGGGAGTAATGAGCAGTTCTTC. Amino acid sequence: CASSQGSNEQFF.

The chain employs TRBV4-3 and TRBJ1-1, with a tentative D call TRBD1 (6 bases). CDR3 length: 15 amino acids. In germline, CDR1 is LGHNA, CDR2 YSLEER. V shed 3 bases and J shed 5 bases, with 16 bases lying between them. CDR3 in DNA: TGCGCCAGCAGCCATCCGGGGGGCACGGGGACTGAAGCTTTCTTT. Translating gives CASSHPGGTGTEAFF.

The chain couples TRBV5-4 to TRBJ2-5; TRBD2 aligns across 7 bases. CDR1 is SGHNT and CDR2 is YYREEE in the germline V gene (reference sequence). V trimming: 4 bases; J trimming: 4 bases; junction bases outside the gene matches: 4. This CDR3 is built from 13 residues. The CDR3 here is CASSRAGAETQYF. As DNA, the CDR3 is TGTGCCAGCAGCCGTGCGGGAGCAGAGACCCAGTACTTC.

This clonotype has ten or more counts. The chain joins TRBV6-2 or TRBV6-3 to TRBJ2-7, with D maybe TRBD1 (5 bases). V lost 7 bases and J 2 bases, leaving 12 bases between the germline ends. Per the germline V gene, CDR1 is MNHEY and CDR2 is SVGEGT. The CDR3 covers 13 residues. The CDR3 DNA sequence: TGTGCCAGCACACTCGACAGAACCTACGAGCAGTACTTC. Its protein product is CASTLDRTYEQYF.

This clonotype was counted only a few times. The chain has TRBV28 and TRBJ2-3; TRBD1 might be the D (5 bases). CDR3 size: 15 residues. Germline assignment: CDR1 MDHEN and CDR2 SYDVKM. V was clipped by 7 bases and J by 5 bases, with 19 bases between them. CDR3 nucleotides: TGTGCCAGCACCTTCCTAGGCAGGGTAGGAGATACGCAGTATTTT. It codes for CASTFLGRVGDTQYF.

A few counts support this clonotype. The CDR3 DNA reads TGTGCCAGCAGCGTAGGCAGCGAGGGTAACATTCAGTACTTC. Encoded protein: CASSVGSEGNIQYF. This chain connects TRBV9 to TRBJ2-4, with a weak D call TRBD2 (5 bases). The CDR3 has 14 residues. Germline CDR1 SGDLS, CDR2 YYNGEE. The germline V and J ends were trimmed by 0 bases and 7 bases, with 11 bases remaining between them. The full variable domain, rest sourced from reference TRBV9 and TRBJ2-4, is DSGVTQTPKHLITATGQRVTLRCSPRSGDLSVYWYQQSLDQGLQFLIQYYNGEERAKGNILERFSAQQFPDLHSELNLSSLELGDSALYFCASSVGSEGNIQYFGAGTRLSVL.

This chain connects TRBV7-2 to TRBJ1-2; 7 positions match TRBD1. Germline V gives CDR1 SGHTA, CDR2 FQGNSA. The trim removed 6 bases at V and 6 bases at J, leaving 13 bases unmatched. The CDR3 loop spans 15 amino acids. CDR3 amino acids: CASRFAEGQSNGYTF. The CDR3 DNA is TGTGCCAGCAGGTTTGCGGAGGGACAGAGCAATGGCTACACCTTC.

This clonotype appeared many times. The chain uses TRBV9 and TRBJ2-1; TRBD2 agrees at 7 bases. The CDR3 sequence is 14 residues long. Unmatched junction bases numbered 6, after V lost 0 bases and J lost 9 bases. Germline CDR1 is SGDLS and CDR2 is YYNGEE. The CDR3 nucleotides read TGTGCCAGCAGCGTAGGGGGAGGGAGCGGTGAGCAGTTCTTC. Translating it yields CASSVGGGSGEQFF. Complete variable domain (other parts from reference TRBV9 and TRBJ2-1): DSGVTQTPKHLITATGQRVTLRCSPRSGDLSVYWYQQSLDQGLQFLIQYYNGEERAKGNILERFSAQQFPDLHSELNLSSLELGDSALYFCASSVGGGSGEQFFGPGTRLTVL.

This clonotype was detected many times. The gene calls are TRBV12-3 or TRBV12-4 and TRBJ2-7; perhaps TRBD2 as D (7 bases). This CDR3 contains 14 residues. Trimming pared 7 bases from V and 1 base from J, leaving 14 bases between. The DNA for the CDR3 is TGTGCCAGCACTAAACAGGGACTATCCTACGAGCAGTACTTC. This codes for CASTKQGLSYEQYF.

This clonotype has more than one count but fewer than ten. The J gene is TRBJ2-3, the V gene TRBV20-1; D unclear. V was trimmed by 2 bases and J by 5 bases, leaving 8 bases between them. Germline V gene data show CDR1 as DFQATT and CDR2 as SNEGSKA (reference sequence). The CDR3 is 12 amino acids. The CDR3, as DNA: TGCAGTGCTAGAAGGACCAGAGATACGCAGTATTTT. Translation gives CSARRTRDTQYF.

The chain links TRBV28 to TRBJ1-2; D is unclear. V was shortened by 8 bases and J by 3 bases, with 7 bases between the two germline ends. This CDR3 has 11 residues. The V gene's germline CDR1 is MDHEN and CDR2 SYDVKM. The DNA for the CDR3 is TGTGCCAGCCAGGATCACTATGGCTACACCTTC. Its protein product is CASQDHYGYTF.

This clonotype appeared a few times. The chain combines TRBV29-1 with TRBJ2-1; tentatively, D is TRBD2 (6 bases). Trimming stripped 7 bases from V and 0 bases from J, with 19 bases between. This CDR3 region has 16 residues. From germline, CDR1 is SQVTM and CDR2 ANQGSEA. Here the CDR3 DNA reads TGCAGCGGCTTAAACGCGGGGCCCCTCTCCTACAATGAGCAGTTCTTC. Its translation is CSGLNAGPLSYNEQFF.

This clonotype was seen repeatedly, ten times or more. The V gene is TRBV28, the J gene TRBJ1-2; TRBD1 is a possible D gene (5 bases). Germline V gives CDR1 MDHEN, CDR2 SYDVKM. The CDR3 is 13 residues long. The V gene lost 5 bases and the J gene lost 8 bases, with 15 bases spanning the gap. The CDR3 nucleotides read TGTGCCAGCAGTCATCAGGGCCGAGGAGGCTACACCTTC. It codes for CASSHQGRGGYTF.

Many counts were recorded for this clonotype. In DNA form, the CDR3 reads TGTGCCAGCAGCCAAGAGACCCAGTACTTC. It is translated as CASSQETQYF. The V gene is TRBV2, the J gene TRBJ2-5, with unresolved D. CDR3 length: 10 amino acids. Trimming took 6 bases from V and 1 from J, leaving 0 bases between them. Germline CDR1 SNHLY, CDR2 FYNNEI.

The table lists this clonotype with a few counts. The DNA of the CDR3 is TGTGCCAGCAGCTCCCCGCCGGGACAGGGAAACTATGGCTACACCTTC. Translation gives CASSSPPGQGNYGYTF. The chain couples TRBV7-2 to TRBJ1-2; 9 bases are shared with TRBD1. V gave up 4 bases and J gave up 2 bases; unmatched junction bases: 8. CDR1 is SGHTA and CDR2 is FQGNSA in the germline V gene. The CDR3 covers 16 residues.

This clonotype has ten or more counts. The CDR3 DNA is TGCAGCTCGGGGTGGGGAAACGAGCAGTACTTC. It specifies CSSGWGNEQYF. The chain uses TRBV29-1 and TRBJ2-7, with D possibly matching TRBD2 (5 bases). The ends were cut back, 8 bases at V and 5 bases at J, with 13 bases in the middle. Germline V gene lookup returns CDR1 SQVTM and CDR2 ANQGSEA. CDR3 size: 11 residues.

The table lists this clonotype with many counts. The chain uses TRBV7-9 and TRBJ2-2; D is unclear. V gave up 5 bases and J gave up 0 bases, with 10 bases separating them. CDR3 length: 15 residues. In germline, CDR1 is SEHNR, CDR2 FQNEAQ (reference sequence). This CDR3 is CASSPLSANTGELFF. The CDR3 nucleotides read TGTGCCAGCAGCCCCCTATCTGCGAACACCGGGGAGCTGTTTTTT. The complete variable domain, with remaining parts taken from reference TRBV7-9 and TRBJ2-2, reads DTGVSQNPRHKITKRGQNVTFRCDPISEHNRLYWYRQTLGQGPEFLTYFQNEAQLEKSRLLSDRFSAERPKGSFSTLEIQRTEQGDSAMYLCASSPLSANTGELFFGEGSRLTVL.

This clonotype was recorded many times. J is TRBJ2-5 and V is TRBV19; the D is unclear. The CDR3 loop spans 14 amino acids. The V and J ends lost 6 bases and 0 bases respectively, with 11 bases between them. Germline V lookup: CDR1 LNHDA, CDR2 SQIVND (reference sequence). For the CDR3, the DNA is TGTGCCAGTAGCCTGCGGATTGACCAAGAGACCCAGTACTTC. The encoded protein is CASSLRIDQETQYF.

This clonotype has only a few counts. The chain combines TRBV29-1 with TRBJ1-5; TRBD1 matches 7 bases. The trim removed 4 bases at V and 4 bases at J, leaving 10 bases unmatched. Looked up from germline, CDR1 is SQVTM and CDR2 is ANQGSEA. The CDR3 totals 15 residues. This chain's CDR3 is CSVVLGQDLNQPQHF. In DNA, the CDR3 is TGCAGCGTTGTGTTAGGACAGGACCTTAATCAGCCCCAGCATTTT.

This clonotype was found a few times. The J gene is TRBJ2-7, the V gene TRBV7-2, with D unresolved. CDR1 SGHTA and CDR2 FQGNSA come from the germline V gene. The ends were cut back, 4 bases at V and 2 bases at J, with 12 bases in the middle. The CDR3 covers 14 residues. The chain's CDR3 is CASSSDIPPYEQYF. CDR3 nucleotides: TGTGCCAGCAGCTCTGACATCCCTCCCTACGAGCAGTACTTC.

This clonotype came up a few times. The rearrangement joins TRBV7-2 to TRBJ2-1; 8 bases are a match to TRBD1. Per germline, CDR1 SGHTA and CDR2 FQGNSA. V shed 5 bases, J shed 3 bases, and the junction held 3 bases outside the gene matches. This CDR3 comprises 14 residues. The CDR3 DNA is TGTGCCAGCAGCGTAACAGGGGGCTACAATGAGCAGTTCTTC. This encodes CASSVTGGYNEQFF.

The chain uses TRBV6-4 and TRBJ1-2, with D unclear. CDR1 is MRHNA and CDR2 is SNTAGT in the germline V gene. V lost 8 bases to trimming and J lost 8 bases, with 21 bases between them. This CDR3 spans 14 amino acids. CDR3 residues: CASAPEEGNGGYTF. Written as DNA, the CDR3 is TGTGCCAGCGCCCCTGAAGAGGGAAATGGAGGCTACACCTTC.

This rearrangement joins TRBV29-1 to TRBJ2-1, with D perhaps matching TRBD1 or TRBD2 (6 bases each). Trimming cost V 4 bases and J 4 bases, with 14 bases left between them. Germline V gene lookup returns CDR1 SQVTM and CDR2 ANQGSEA. The CDR3 contains 14 residues. CDR3 in amino acids: CSVAPGAGYNEQFF. The CDR3 region has the DNA TGCAGCGTTGCCCCGGGGGCGGGATACAATGAGCAGTTCTTC.